The 32 T cell receptor beta chains below come from one sample, sequenced in a study of blood T cell repertoires in COVID-19 (TCRdb year 2020). Receptors were amplified or captured by the immunoSEQ multiplex PCR assay. TCRdb re-hosts the immuneACCESS table, in-frame sequences only. Its copies lack some clones; in the studies checked, an unresolved V gene accounts for under half of them, and the cause for the rest is not known. The sample table shows 230,000 or so clones, and about 86% are seen once. In total, the top ten clones hold approximately 4.7% of the sample. Sequencing used peripheral blood. The receptors originated from a man over 45 with active or convalescent COVID-19.

The chain employs TRBV29-1 and TRBJ2-6; D might be TRBD1 (5 bases). The CDR3 has 14 residues. Trimming removed 5 bases from V and 4 bases from J, with 12 bases in between. From germline, CDR1 is SQVTM and CDR2 ANQGSEA. The DNA for the CDR3 is TGCAGCGTTATTCCCAGGGCCGGGGCCAACGTCCTGACTTTC. Amino acids: CSVIPRAGANVLTF.

This clone was observed a handful of times. The J gene is TRBJ1-4, the V gene TRBV5-1; D unresolved. Germline assignment: CDR1 SGHRS and CDR2 YFSETQ. The length of the CDR3 is 15 residues. The V gene lost 0 bases and the J gene lost 4 bases, with 10 bases spanning the gap. The CDR3 loop is CASSLAGALNEKLFF. The CDR3 DNA reads TGCGCCAGCAGCTTGGCGGGAGCCCTTAATGAAAAACTGTTTTTT.

This sequence joins TRBV5-1 and TRBJ1-4, with 7 nucleotides matching TRBD1. The germline V gene encodes CDR1 SGHRS and CDR2 YFSETQ. The CDR3 loop spans 14 amino acids. The junction had 6 bases not matched to a gene; V was cut back by 2 bases and J by 8 bases. The CDR3 region has the DNA TGCGCCAGCAGCTTCGACAGGGTTGGCGAAAAACTGTTTTTT. Amino acids: CASSFDRVGEKLFF.

The chain uses TRBV18 and TRBJ1-1, with D perhaps matching TRBD1 (6 bases). The CDR3 spans 18 residues. Germline CDR1 and CDR2: KGHSH and LQKENI. V lost 3 bases and J 0 bases, leaving 20 bases between the germline ends. CDR3 in amino acids: CASSPSAGRGNMNTEAFF. CDR3 DNA sequence: TGTGCCAGCTCACCTTCTGCCGGCAGGGGCAATATGAACACTGAAGCTTTCTTT.

The CDR3 protein is CASSSGGRAEKLFF. In DNA form, the CDR3 reads TGTGCCAGCAGCTCAGGGGGCAGGGCTGAAAAACTGTTTTTT. This chain links TRBV5-4 with TRBJ1-4, with 8 bases identical to TRBD1. Looked up from germline, CDR1 is SGHNT and CDR2 is YYREEE (reference sequence). J lost 7 bases, V lost 3 bases, and 5 bases had no gene match. The length of the CDR3 is 14 residues.

The rearrangement joins TRBV28 to TRBJ1-5, with TRBD1 as a possible D gene (6 bases). Trimming took 8 bases from V and 3 from J, leaving 14 bases between them. Germline values: CDR1 MDHEN, CDR2 SYDVKM. The CDR3 contains 14 residues. For the CDR3, the DNA is TGTGCCAGCCAGGGGCGGCGCCTCAATCAGCCCCAGCATTTT. As protein: CASQGRRLNQPQHF.

The chain combines TRBV24-1 with TRBJ2-1; 9 nucleotides line up with TRBD1. The germline V gene has CDR1 KGHDR and CDR2 SFDVKD. Germline trimming cut 3 bases from V and 5 bases from J; bases unmatched to any gene: 4. The CDR3 contains 15 residues. The CDR3 nucleotides are TGTGCCACCAGTGATCCCGGGACAGGGAACAATGAGCAGTTCTTC. Translating it yields CATSDPGTGNNEQFF.

J is TRBJ2-1 and V is TRBV25-1; TRBD2 agrees at 10 bases. The CDR3 runs to 16 residues. With 3 bases clipped from V and 7 bases from J, the junction kept 9 bases outside the gene matches. Germline V gene data show CDR1 as MGHDK and CDR2 as SYGVNS. Here the CDR3 reads CASSDRLAGRRNEQFF. The CDR3 DNA follows: TGTGCCAGCAGTGACAGACTAGCGGGCCGAAGGAATGAGCAGTTCTTC.

The chain couples TRBV29-1 to TRBJ2-2; TRBD1 aligns across 11 bases. The J segment lost 2 bases and the V segment lost 7 bases, leaving 6 bases of the junction unmatched. The CDR3 is made up of 15 amino acids. The germline V gene has CDR1 SQVTM and CDR2 ANQGSEA. The CDR3 spells CSGRTGGSNTGELFF. CDR3 sequence (DNA): TGCAGCGGCCGGACAGGGGGCAGTAACACCGGGGAGCTGTTTTTT.

The chain is built from TRBV29-1 and TRBJ1-4, with D perhaps TRBD1 (6 bases). Trimming took 1 base from V and 5 from J, leaving 17 bases between them. The CDR3 is 16 residues long. Germline CDR1 SQVTM, CDR2 ANQGSEA. The CDR3 DNA sequence: TGCAGCGTTGAAGTAATACAGGGTCGGGCGAATGAAAAACTGTTTTTT. As protein: CSVEVIQGRANEKLFF.

The chain has TRBV19 and TRBJ1-1; D gene ambiguous. Looked up from germline, CDR1 is LNHDA and CDR2 is SQIVND (reference sequence). The CDR3 has 12 residues. V lost 3 bases and J lost 6, with 8 bases in between. CDR3 coding DNA: TGTGCCAGTAGTATTTGGGGAGCTGAAGCTTTCTTT. It specifies CASSIWGAEAFF. Full variable domain (remainder filled in from reference TRBV19 and TRBJ1-1): DGGITQSPKYLFRKEGQNVTLSCEQNLNHDAMYWYRQDPGQGLRLIYYSQIVNDFQKGDIAEGYSVSREKKESFPLTVTSAQKNPTAFYLCASSIWGAEAFFGQGTRLTVV.

V usage is TRBV7-8 and J usage is TRBJ1-1; D is unresolved. This CDR3 spans 17 amino acids. With 2 bases removed from V and 2 bases from J, the gap between germline ends came to 18 bases. Looked up from germline, CDR1 is SGHVS and CDR2 is FQNEAQ. The CDR3 here is CASSLSAEILLNTEAFF. The CDR3 DNA reads TGTGCCAGCAGCTTATCTGCGGAAATCCTGTTAAACACTGAAGCTTTCTTT.

The rearrangement uses TRBV4-1 and TRBJ2-1, with D unclear. Between the trimmed V and J ends, which lost 2 bases and 5 bases, there was a span of 19 bases. This CDR3 is 17 amino acids long. Germline V gene lookup returns CDR1 MGHRA and CDR2 YSYEKL. The CDR3 protein is CASSQPILRIRDNEQFF. CDR3 DNA: TGCGCCAGCAGCCAACCAATCCTCAGGATCCGCGACAATGAGCAGTTCTTC.

The V call is TRBV5-8, the J call TRBJ2-2; 7 bases agree with TRBD1. The trim removed 4 bases at V and 3 bases at J, leaving 6 bases unmatched. The CDR3 runs to 15 residues. Per germline, CDR1 SGHTS and CDR2 YDEGEE. CDR3 DNA: TGTGCCAGCAGCACGGGACAGTGGGACACCGGGGAGCTGTTTTTT. Translating gives CASSTGQWDTGELFF.

The rearrangement uses TRBV29-1 and TRBJ2-1, with 11 bases lining up with TRBD1. This CDR3 is 15 amino acids long. The trim removed 0 bases at V and 8 bases at J, leaving 6 bases unmatched. Germline V CDR1 and CDR2: SQVTM, ANQGSEA. The CDR3 spells CSVEDQGQGVDEQFF. The CDR3 nucleotides are TGCAGCGTTGAAGATCAGGGACAGGGGGTCGATGAGCAGTTCTTC.

The rearrangement uses TRBV11-2 and TRBJ1-2; 7 nucleotides align to TRBD1. V shed 5 bases and J 5 bases; nucleotides not matched to a gene: 11. From germline, CDR1 is SGHAT and CDR2 FQNNGV. CDR3 size: 15 residues. CDR3 amino acids: CASSPVGAGGYGYTF. CDR3 DNA: TGTGCCAGCAGCCCGGTGGGGGCAGGGGGATATGGCTACACCTTC.

The V gene is TRBV4-2, the J gene TRBJ1-5, with TRBD1 matching 8 bases. CDR1 LGHNA and CDR2 YNFKEQ come from the germline V gene. CDR3 length: 16 amino acids. The ends lost 0 bases at V and 7 bases at J; junction bases unmatched: 8. This CDR3 reads CASSQDPQGARQPQHF. DNA of the CDR3: TGTGCCAGCAGCCAAGATCCCCAGGGGGCGCGGCAGCCCCAGCATTTT.

The rearrangement links TRBV2 to TRBJ1-6, with 7 bases identical to TRBD1. V trimming: 7 bases; J trimming: 6 bases; junction bases outside the gene matches: 3. Germline assignment: CDR1 SNHLY and CDR2 FYNNEI. The CDR3 consists of 13 residues. For the CDR3, the DNA is TGTGCCAGCATAGGGACAGCTAATTCACCCCTCCACTTT. This gives the protein CASIGTANSPLHF.

The rearrangement links TRBV5-4 to TRBJ2-1; tentative D call: TRBD2 (6 bases). With 4 bases removed from V and 10 bases from J, the gap between germline ends came to 15 bases. The CDR3 loop spans 13 amino acids. CDR1 and CDR2 (germline): SGHNT, YYREEE (reference sequence). CDR3 region: CASSAAGTREQFF. The CDR3 DNA follows: TGTGCCAGCAGCGCCGCCGGGACTCGAGAGCAGTTCTTC.

This chain uses TRBV29-1 with TRBJ2-1, with 7 bases aligning to TRBD1. This CDR3 has 14 residues. J gave up 8 bases and V 1 base, and 8 bases lay outside the gene matches. Germline CDR1 SQVTM, CDR2 ANQGSEA. The CDR3 sequence is CSVEGGRTGDEQFF. CDR3 DNA: TGCAGCGTTGAAGGCGGCCGGACAGGCGATGAGCAGTTCTTC.

This clone has at least ten counts. This sequence joins TRBV28 and TRBJ1-1; tentative D call: TRBD1 (5 bases). Trimming took 6 bases from V and 1 from J, leaving 12 bases between them. CDR1 MDHEN and CDR2 SYDVKM come from the germline V gene. The CDR3 loop spans 14 amino acids. The CDR3 is CASSPHRRNTEAFF. In nucleotides, the CDR3 is TGTGCCAGCAGCCCGCACAGGAGGAACACTGAAGCTTTCTTT.

The rearrangement joins TRBV12-3 or TRBV12-4 to TRBJ1-1; D not certain. The length of the CDR3 is 13 residues. The V gene lost 6 bases and the J gene lost 3 bases, with 11 bases spanning the gap. CDR3 protein: CASRLVGYTEAFF. The CDR3 DNA follows: TGTGCCAGCAGGCTCGTCGGGTACACTGAAGCTTTCTTT.

The chain carries TRBV7-2 and TRBJ2-5; D may be TRBD2 (6 bases). The CDR3 sequence is 16 residues long. Looked up from germline, CDR1 is SGHTA and CDR2 is FQGNSA. Trimming took off 1 base at V and 1 base at J, with 13 bases between the two ends. As DNA, the CDR3 is TGTGCCAGCAGCTTAGGAGGGCGGGGACCCCAAGAGACCCAGTACTTC. Translated: CASSLGGRGPQETQYF.

The chain joins TRBV30 to TRBJ1-1; D is ambiguous. CDR3 size: 13 residues. Looked up from germline, CDR1 is GTSNPN and CDR2 is SVGIG (reference sequence). Trimming stripped 4 bases from V and 0 bases from J, with 9 bases between. CDR3 in amino acids: CAWTAGMNTEAFF. CDR3 nucleotide sequence: TGTGCCTGGACAGCAGGAATGAACACTGAAGCTTTCTTT.

CDR3 nucleotides: TGTGCCAGCAGCCAGGGGCGTAGACCAGGTAATCCCGGGGAGCTGTTTTTT. It is translated as CASSQGRRPGNPGELFF. The chain couples TRBV14 to TRBJ2-2; tentative D call: TRBD1 (5 bases). V shed 3 bases and J shed 6 bases, with 20 bases lying between them. This CDR3 region has 17 residues. Germline CDR1 is SGHDN and CDR2 is FVKESK.

The gene calls are TRBV7-9 and TRBJ2-5, with D perhaps matching TRBD2 (6 bases). This CDR3 region has 15 residues. The germline V gene has CDR1 SEHNR and CDR2 FQNEAQ (reference sequence). Trimming removed 1 base at V and 2 bases at J, with 11 bases between. This CDR3 reads CASSLVAGGQETQYF. CDR3 nucleotides: TGTGCCAGCAGCTTAGTTGCCGGGGGACAAGAGACCCAGTACTTC.

The V gene is TRBV12-3 or TRBV12-4, the J gene TRBJ2-7; tentatively, D is TRBD1 (5 bases). This CDR3 has 13 residues. The V end was cut by 6 bases, the J end by 3 bases, with 12 bases between. The CDR3 protein is CASSPGILYEQYF. As DNA, the CDR3 is TGTGCCAGCAGCCCAGGGATTCTCTACGAGCAGTACTTC.

The chain combines TRBV30 with TRBJ2-5; 11 bases line up with TRBD1. CDR3 size: 15 residues. From germline, CDR1 is GTSNPN and CDR2 SVGIG (reference sequence). V shed 2 bases and J 5 bases; nucleotides not matched to a gene: 7. This CDR3 reads CAWSTGTGGFETQYF. The DNA for the CDR3 is TGTGCCTGGAGTACTGGGACAGGGGGTTTCGAGACCCAGTACTTC.

This clone was seen only a few times. The chain recombines TRBV6-5 with TRBJ1-1, with unresolved D. The V end lost 3 bases, the J end lost 0 bases, and 8 bases lay between the germline ends. The germline V gene encodes CDR1 MNHEY and CDR2 SVGAGI. The CDR3 is made up of 14 amino acids. CDR3: CASSYSQMNTEAFF. The CDR3 bases are TGTGCCAGCAGTTATTCACAGATGAACACTGAAGCTTTCTTT.

V usage is TRBV5-1 and J usage is TRBJ1-4, with 10 positions matching TRBD1. V lost 0 bases, J lost 8 bases, and 4 bases stayed unmatched. Germline CDR1 reads SGHRS; CDR2 reads YFSETQ. The CDR3 length is 15 residues. CDR3 region: CASSLVGTGDEKLFF. Written as DNA, the CDR3 is TGCGCCAGCAGCTTGGTTGGGACAGGGGACGAAAAACTGTTTTTT.

This clone was seen a single time. The rearrangement uses TRBV7-3 and TRBJ2-2, with 8 bases lining up with TRBD1. V was pared by 1 base and J by 7 bases, with 8 bases of the junction left unmatched. The CDR3 contains 16 residues. Germline V gene sequence: CDR1 SGHTA, CDR2 FQGTGA. DNA of the CDR3: TGTGCCAGCAGCTTAAGGCAGGGGGCGGAGGACGGGGAGCTGTTTTTT. This sequence encodes CASSLRQGAEDGELFF. The full variable domain, completed using reference TRBV7-3 and TRBJ2-2, is GAGVSQTPSNKVTEKGKYVELRCDPISGHTALYWYRQSLGQGPEFLIYFQGTGAADDSGLPNDRFFAVRPEGSVSTLKIQRTERGDSAVYLCASSLRQGAEDGELFFGEGSRLTVL.

This clone was recorded once. Other nucleotide sequences from this sample produce the same CDR3. For the CDR3, the DNA is TGTGCCTGGAGTGTAGGGGGTGTGGGCTACACCTTC. As protein: CAWSVGGVGYTF. The gene calls are TRBV30 and TRBJ1-2; D is perhaps TRBD1 (6 bases). V lost 0 bases, J lost 8 bases, and 10 bases lay in between. Looked up from germline, CDR1 is GTSNPN and CDR2 is SVGIG (reference sequence). This CDR3 comprises 12 residues.